These 28 T cell receptor beta chains originate from one sample sequenced in a study of technical replicates of blood from several donors. Assay used: immunoSEQ multiplex PCR; TCRdb lists only in-frame clones, some missing. The profile shows around 15,000 clones, approximately 80% of them singletons. Sequencing was carried out using PBMCs. Receptors originate from a human donor in good health.

The chain has TRBV7-8 and TRBJ2-2; TRBD1 aligns across 12 bases. V trimming: 4 bases; J trimming: 4 bases; junction bases outside the gene matches: 7. The CDR3 runs to 17 residues. CDR1 and CDR2 (germline): SGHVS, FQNEAQ. The CDR3 sequence is CASSSGTGGDVTGELFF. CDR3 DNA sequence: TGTGCCAGCAGCTCAGGGACAGGGGGCGACGTCACCGGGGAGCTGTTTTTT.

This clone was seen more than once but under ten times. This sequence joins TRBV25-1 and TRBJ2-7; D is unresolved. The ends were cut back, 2 bases at V and 0 bases at J, with 5 bases in the middle. Looked up from germline, CDR1 is MGHDK and CDR2 is SYGVNS. This CDR3 has 13 residues. The CDR3 region has the DNA TGTGCCAGCAGTGAAGCTAACTCCTACGAGCAGTACTTC. It encodes CASSEANSYEQYF.

V gene TRBV29-1 combines with J gene TRBJ2-2; D remains ambiguous. The CDR3 has 12 amino acids. V was pared by 4 bases and J by 4 bases, with 7 bases between. The germline V gene encodes CDR1 SQVTM and CDR2 ANQGSEA. DNA for the CDR3: TGCAGCGTTGTTGCGGTCACCGGGGAGCTGTTTTTT. Its translation is CSVVAVTGELFF.

The chain employs TRBV18 and TRBJ1-2; TRBD1 agrees at 10 bases. V lost 3 bases, J lost 2 bases, and 3 bases stayed unmatched. CDR3 length: 15 amino acids. Germline V gene data show CDR1 as KGHSH and CDR2 as LQKENI. The CDR3 DNA follows: TGTGCCAGCTCACCGGGGACAGGGGAGAACTATGGCTACACCTTC. Amino acids: CASSPGTGENYGYTF.

The gene calls are TRBV28 and TRBJ2-3; D not certain. There are 13 residues in the CDR3. Trimming left V 4 bases short and J 5 bases short, with 10 bases between. Germline V lookup: CDR1 MDHEN, CDR2 SYDVKM. The CDR3 here is CASSSEIGDTQYF. For the CDR3, the DNA is TGTGCCAGCAGTTCTGAGATCGGAGATACGCAGTATTTT.

This chain links TRBV6-5 with TRBJ2-1; 12 nucleotides line up with TRBD2. There are 14 residues in the CDR3. Trimming cost V 8 bases and J 7 bases; bases outside gene matches: 6. The germline V gene encodes CDR1 MNHEY and CDR2 SVGAGI. DNA of the CDR3: TGTGCCAGCCTAGCGGGAGGGGGGGGGAATGAGCAGTTCTTC. Encoded protein: CASLAGGGGNEQFF.

The J gene is TRBJ2-1, the V gene TRBV27, with 10 bases that match TRBD2. J was trimmed by 9 bases and V by 2 bases; bases with no gene match: 4. The CDR3 totals 14 residues. CDR1 MNHEY and CDR2 SMNVEV come from the germline V gene (reference sequence). The CDR3 reads CASSLPSGGGEQFF. As DNA, the CDR3 is TGTGCCAGCAGTTTACCCAGCGGGGGGGGTGAGCAGTTCTTC.

V is TRBV7-2 and J is TRBJ1-5; D is uncertain. The V gene lost 2 bases and the J gene lost 0 bases, with 8 bases spanning the gap. The CDR3 contains 15 residues. Germline CDR1 and CDR2: SGHTA and FQGNSA. CDR3 sequence: CASSLSQSSNQPQHF. In DNA, the CDR3 is TGTGCCAGCAGCTTATCGCAGTCTAGCAATCAGCCCCAGCATTTT.

This clone is medium-sized by share. Here the CDR3 reads CASSFGGPLIDYTF. The CDR3 DNA sequence: TGTGCCAGCAGCTTTGGCGGTCCCCTGATTGACTACACCTTC. J is TRBJ1-2 and V is TRBV5-6; D is unresolved. Germline V gene sequence: CDR1 SGHDT, CDR2 YYEEEE. This CDR3 has 14 residues. The V gene lost 2 bases and the J gene lost 10 bases, with 18 bases spanning the gap. Full variable domain (remainder filled in from reference TRBV5-6 and TRBJ1-2): DAGVTQSPTHLIKTRGQQVTLRCSPKSGHDTVSWYQQALGQGPQFIFQYYEEEERQRGNFPDRFSGHQFPNYSSELNVNALLLGDSALYLCASSFGGPLIDYTFGSGTRLTVV.

Comments on this clone: Because the CDR3's place on the DNA is in doubt, the DNA is left out and the CDR3 is given as listed by TCRdb. The CDR3 loop is CAISAGTGGSGAMGRAGQYF. The V gene is TRBV10-3, the J gene TRBJ2-7; the table assigns TRBD1, which was not confirmed against the DNA. The length of the CDR3 is 20 amino acids, counting both ends. Germline CDR1 and CDR2: ENHRY and SYGVKD.

V gene TRBV6-1 combines with J gene TRBJ1-1; possibly TRBD1 for D (5 bases). The V gene lost 9 bases and the J gene lost 0 bases, with 17 bases spanning the gap. Germline V gives CDR1 MNHNS, CDR2 SASEGT. The CDR3 runs to 15 residues. CDR3 nucleotides: TGTGCCAGTCAACAGCCCGGGGGGGTGAACACTGAAGCTTTCTTT. Amino acid sequence: CASQQPGGVNTEAFF.

This chain uses TRBV5-1 with TRBJ1-1; 8 nucleotides match TRBD1. Germline CDR1 and CDR2: SGHRS and YFSETQ. With 2 bases clipped from V and 4 bases from J, the junction kept 7 bases outside the gene matches. CDR3 length: 15 amino acids. CDR3 DNA sequence: TGCGCCAGCAGCTTTATGCAGGGGGCGACCACTGAAGCTTTCTTT. Translated, it gives CASSFMQGATTEAFF.

The chain recombines TRBV5-1 with TRBJ2-7, with a possible D match to TRBD1 (5 bases). In germline, CDR1 is SGHRS, CDR2 YFSETQ. The CDR3 length is 14 residues. V lost 2 bases, J lost 2 bases, and 11 bases lay in between. CDR3 amino acids: CASSFSIGAYEQYF. CDR3 DNA sequence: TGCGCCAGCAGCTTCTCGATAGGGGCCTACGAGCAGTACTTC.

The genes are TRBV5-1 and TRBJ2-1, with a tentative D call TRBD2 (7 bases). The CDR3 consists of 16 residues. The V end was cut by 3 bases, the J end by 2 bases, with 15 bases between. CDR1 SGHRS and CDR2 YFSETQ come from the germline V gene. CDR3 DNA: TGCGCCAGCAGCTGGGGGGGGGCGTTAGCCTACAATGAGCAGTTCTTC. Its protein is CASSWGGALAYNEQFF.

The chain employs TRBV19 and TRBJ2-6; TRBD2 aligns across 7 bases. The V and J ends lost 3 bases and 0 bases, in that order; junction bases with no gene match: 8. This CDR3 spans 18 amino acids. From germline, CDR1 is LNHDA and CDR2 SQIVND (reference sequence). The CDR3 bases are TGTGCCAGTAGTATTGTTTTGGGCGGGAGCTCTGGGGCCAACGTCCTGACTTTC. It yields the protein CASSIVLGGSSGANVLTF.

V usage is TRBV30 and J usage is TRBJ1-2, with 7 positions matching TRBD1. CDR1 is GTSNPN, CDR2 SVGIG, per germline (reference sequence). The V and J ends lost 4 bases and 4 bases, in that order; junction bases with no gene match: 6. The CDR3 has 13 residues. In nucleotides, the CDR3 is TGTGCCTGGAAAGACAGGGTCGGCTATGGCTACACCTTC. It specifies CAWKDRVGYGYTF.

The CDR3 DNA sequence: TGTGCCAGTAGTATAGATGGGGCAAATGGGGCGAACTATGGCTACACCTTC. This translates into CASSIDGANGANYGYTF. V is TRBV19 and J is TRBJ1-2, with a weak D call TRBD1 (5 bases). Germline V CDR1 and CDR2: LNHDA, SQIVND (reference sequence). The CDR3 totals 17 residues. V was cut by 0 bases and J by 2 bases, with 16 bases left in between.

V usage is TRBV28 and J usage is TRBJ1-5; 10 positions agree with TRBD1. Germline trimming cut 1 base from V and 6 bases from J; bases unmatched to any gene: 3. The CDR3 extends over 15 amino acids. CDR1 is MDHEN, CDR2 SYDVKM, per germline. The CDR3 sequence is CASSLFGQGGQPQHF. In DNA, the CDR3 is TGTGCCAGCAGTTTATTCGGACAGGGGGGTCAGCCCCAGCATTTT.

The chain links TRBV28 to TRBJ1-4; D unclear. This CDR3 has 14 amino acids. Trimming took 6 bases from V and 7 from J, leaving 15 bases between them. Germline V gives CDR1 MDHEN, CDR2 SYDVKM. This CDR3 is CASSGEGLGEKLFF. The DNA of the CDR3 is TGTGCCAGCAGCGGAGAGGGCTTGGGTGAAAAACTGTTTTTT.

The chain couples TRBV7-9 to TRBJ1-1, with 9 bases aligning to TRBD1. Germline loops: CDR1 SEHNR, CDR2 FQNEAQ (reference sequence). The length of the CDR3 is 15 residues. V trimming: 2 bases; J trimming: 1 base; junction bases outside the gene matches: 2. In DNA form, the CDR3 reads TGTGCCAGCAGCTTAAGGACAGGGGAGAACACTGAAGCTTTCTTT. Protein: CASSLRTGENTEAFF.

Remarks on this clone: The junction does not match germline at one end; this may be a read error. J is TRBJ2-1 and V is TRBV2; no reliable D call. Germline assignment: CDR1 SNHLY and CDR2 FYNNEI. The CDR3 is 12 residues long. The CDR3 protein is CASSESEPYLLF. For the CDR3, the DNA is TGTGCCAGCAGTGAAAGCGAGCCCTACCTGCTCTTC.

This clone was counted between two and nine times. The gene calls are TRBV5-1 and TRBJ1-1; D remains unclear. Germline-derived CDR1 and CDR2 are SGHRS and YFSETQ. V lost 5 bases to trimming and J lost 7 bases, with 12 bases between them. The CDR3 length is 12 residues. CDR3 amino acids: CASRSEGYEAFF. For the CDR3, the DNA is TGCGCCAGCAGATCGGAGGGATATGAAGCTTTCTTT.

The rearrangement links TRBV7-2 to TRBJ2-2; a weak D match, TRBD2 (6 bases). The CDR3 totals 15 residues. V was clipped by 4 bases and J by 4 bases, with 13 bases between them. Germline V gene lookup returns CDR1 SGHTA and CDR2 FQGNSA. The CDR3 loop reads CASSSGLPGTGELFF. CDR3 in DNA: TGTGCCAGCAGCTCGGGACTCCCGGGCACCGGGGAGCTGTTTTTT.

CDR3 nucleotide sequence: TGTGCCAGCAGTGAAGAGGCGGGAGGGGGGGAGACCCAGTACTTC. Translated, it gives CASSEEAGGGETQYF. The genes are TRBV6-1 and TRBJ2-5; 9 nucleotides agree with TRBD2. The CDR3 consists of 15 residues. The J segment lost 5 bases and the V segment lost 1 base, leaving 5 bases of the junction unmatched. Germline assignment: CDR1 MNHNS and CDR2 SASEGT.

The CDR3 nucleotides are TGTGCCAGCAGTGACTCACAGGCCACCGGGGAGCTGTTTTTT. Its translation is CASSDSQATGELFF. This chain links TRBV6-4 with TRBJ2-2, with D maybe TRBD1 (5 bases). V shed 0 bases and J shed 4 bases, with 6 bases lying between them. The germline CDR1 and CDR2 sequences are MRHNA and SNTAGT. The CDR3 covers 14 residues.

The rearrangement joins TRBV4-1 to TRBJ2-1; tentative D call: TRBD1 (6 bases). This CDR3 is 18 amino acids long. The germline V gene encodes CDR1 MGHRA and CDR2 YSYEKL. The V end was cut by 0 bases, the J end by 0 bases, with 15 bases between. The CDR3 bases are TGCGCCAGCAGCCAAGACCCCCGAGGGGGTGGCTCCTACAATGAGCAGTTCTTC. Its protein product is CASSQDPRGGGSYNEQFF.

As DNA, the CDR3 is TGCGCCAGCAAGAAGGGGATCCTTAAGGTCGCGAACACCGGGGAGCTGTTTTTT. It encodes CASKKGILKVANTGELFF. V gene TRBV5-1 combines with J gene TRBJ2-2; perhaps TRBD1 as D (5 bases). This CDR3 has 18 amino acids. Trimming took off 6 bases at V and 0 bases at J, with 21 bases between the two ends. Germline V gene data show CDR1 as SGHRS and CDR2 as YFSETQ.

The V gene is TRBV19, the J gene TRBJ2-1, with D maybe TRBD2 (6 bases). The CDR3 contains 16 residues. Germline V CDR1 and CDR2: LNHDA, SQIVND (reference sequence). Trimming took off 5 bases at V and 6 bases at J, with 20 bases between the two ends. CDR3 protein: CASSGPTSFGGNEQFF. The CDR3 DNA is TGTGCCAGTAGTGGACCAACTAGCTTCGGTGGCAATGAGCAGTTCTTC.